Listed below are T cell receptor beta chains from one sample, sequenced in a study of human T cells and chemical hapten exposure. TCRdb fed the RACE reads into MiXCR, producing one record per CDR3 protein. The sample records around 35,000 distinct CDR3 sequences, roughly 5% being singletons. Sequencing used whole blood. These receptors originate from a human donor in good health. Some clones in this sample may be carry-over from other donors' samples. Each CDR3 is given with its conserved first and last residue. The D gene is left open where the match is weak. Not every row has a clone size; where given, it reads once, few, many or a size class.

V	J	D	size	DNA	CDR3
TRBV12-3/TRBV12-4	TRBJ1-1	.	many	TGTGCCAGCGGGACGGGGAGGACTGAAGCTTTCTTT	CASGTGRTEAFF
TRBV6-1	TRBJ2-3	.	many	TGTGCCAGCAGTGAAGTTCGGAGGAGTTTCAGCACAGATACGCAGTATTTT	CASSEVRRSFSTDTQYF
TRBV28	TRBJ2-5	TRBD1	many	TGTGCCAGCAGTTCGGAATACAGGGGGGAGGCTCAAGAGACCCAGTACTTC	CASSSEYRGEAQETQYF
TRBV15	TRBJ2-3	TRBD2	few	TGTGCCACCAGCAGAGAGTTTAGGACTAGCGGGAGGGCAGATACGCAGTATTTT	CATSREFRTSGRADTQYF
TRBV4-1	TRBJ2-3	TRBD2	many	TGCGCCAGCAGCCAAGATCGGAGGCGGGGGACCTACACAGATACGCAGTATTTT	CASSQDRRRGTYTDTQYF
TRBV6-2/TRBV6-3	TRBJ1-1	.	few	TGTGCCAGCAGCAGGACGGCCGAAGCTTTCTTT	CASSRTAEAFF
TRBV27	TRBJ2-2	TRBD1	many	TGTGCCAGCAGTCGACAGGGCTGGAACACCGGGGAGCTGTTTTTT	CASSRQGWNTGELFF
TRBV27	TRBJ1-1	.	few	TGTGCCAGCAGCCCGTCCTCGAGTCAGCCATCAGCTTTCTTT	CASSPSSSQPSAFF
TRBV4-3	TRBJ1-1	.	many	TGCGCCAGCAGCCAAGATCATTCGATGAACACTGAAGCTTTCTTT	CASSQDHSMNTEAFF
TRBV3-1	TRBJ2-3	.	many	TGTGCCAGCAGCCCCCTCGGCGGTAGAGGTACGCAGTATTTT	CASSPLGGRGTQYF
TRBV11-2	TRBJ1-2	TRBD1	many	TGTGCCAGCAGCATTAGTACGGGACAGCTTAACTATGGCTACACCTTC	CASSISTGQLNYGYTF
TRBV4-1	TRBJ1-2	TRBD1	many	TGCGCCAGCAGCCAAGCTATAGTGGCGAGGGACAGGGAACTTTATGGCTACACCTTC	CASSQAIVARDRELYGYTF
TRBV7-2	TRBJ2-5	.	.	TGTGCCAGCAGCTTAGGGTACCAAGAGACCCAGTACTTC	CASSLGYQETQYF
TRBV27	TRBJ2-3	.	many	TGTGCCAGCAGTTTTCTAGATCCCACAGATACGCAGTATTTT	CASSFLDPTDTQYF
TRBV2	TRBJ1-3	.	many	TGTGCCAGTAGGACGGACTCTGGAAACACCATATATTTT	CASRTDSGNTIYF
TRBV11-2	TRBJ2-4	.	few	TGTGCCAGCAGCTTCGGGGACATTCAGTACTTC	CASSFGDIQYF
TRBV20-1	TRBJ2-5	TRBD2	many	TGCAGTGGTCGAGCGGGGGGCCAAGAGACCCAGTACTTC	CSGRAGGQETQYF
TRBV28	TRBJ2-1	.	many	TGTGCCAGCAGGTTAACCACAAACAATGAGCAGTTCTTC	CASRLTTNNEQFF
TRBV6-2/TRBV6-3	TRBJ2-3	.	.	TGTGCCAGCAAAGACCGCATGCTGGATACGCAGTATTTT	CASKDRMLDTQYF
TRBV7-2	TRBJ2-2	.	.	TGTGCCAGCAGTACAGTCAGGGAATCGTACACCGGGGAGCTGTTTTTT	CASSTVRESYTGELFF
TRBV29-1	TRBJ1-2	.	many	TGCAGCGTTGTACATCAATCTAACTATGGCTACACCTTC	CSVVHQSNYGYTF
TRBV5-1	TRBJ2-1	.	many	TGCGCCAGCAGCTTTAAGGGAGTCGACGGGGAGCAGTTCTTC	CASSFKGVDGEQFF
TRBV13	TRBJ1-1	.	once	TGTGCCAGCACGGGGGAACGGTCGGGCGAAGCTTTCTTT	CASTGERSGEAFF
TRBV28	TRBJ1-1	.	many	TGTGCCAGCTTCCAGCGGGGGGACACTGAAGCTTTCTTT	CASFQRGDTEAFF
TRBV7-2	TRBJ2-1	TRBD2	many	TGTGCCAGCAGCTTTGGACTAGTGCAGTTCTTC	CASSFGLVQFF
TRBV29-1	TRBJ2-1	.	many	TGCAGCGTTCTCACGGACAGCGGTGATGAGCAGTTCTTC	CSVLTDSGDEQFF
TRBV5-1	TRBJ1-1	TRBD1	few	TGCGCCAGCAGCCCCGGCAGTCAGGGGGCAGGGGTATCGGGAGCTTTCTTT	CASSPGSQGAGVSGAFF
TRBV25-1	TRBJ2-1	.	few	TGTGCCAGCAGTGACAATAGATTTCACCGGGGGAATGAGCAGTTCTTC	CASSDNRFHRGNEQFF
TRBV28	TRBJ1-1	.	many	TGTGCCAGCAGCTCGCCAGGGGCCTCCACCGTGAACACTGAAGCTTTCTTT	CASSSPGASTVNTEAFF
TRBV19	TRBJ2-1	.	many	TGTGCCAGTAGTCCGATCCTCTACAATGAGCAGTTCTTC	CASSPILYNEQFF
TRBV20-1	TRBJ1-6	.	few	TGCAGTGCTGCCTTACGGATATCCCTCCACTTT	CSAALRISLHF
TRBV10-3	TRBJ1-4	.	many	TGTTCCTATCAACCCGGGTATCATGAAAAACTGTTTTTT	CSYQPGYHEKLFF
TRBV6-6	TRBJ1-1	.	many	TGTGCCAGCAGTTACTCGGCAGAAGCTTTCTTT	CASSYSAEAFF
TRBV7-9	TRBJ2-2	.	few	TGTGCCAGCAGCTTAGTTGCAGCCGACACCGGGGAGCTGTTTTTT	CASSLVAADTGELFF
TRBV20-1	TRBJ1-5	.	many	TGCAGTGCTAGCTCGGGGGCGGTCAATCAGCCCCAGCATTTT	CSASSGAVNQPQHF
TRBV12-3/TRBV12-4	TRBJ2-7	.	.	TGTGCCAGCAGTTTAGCGGACGGGGACTCCTACGAGCAGTACTTC	CASSLADGDSYEQYF
TRBV11-1	TRBJ1-5	TRBD1	few	TGTGCCAGCATCTTTGAGGGACAGGGCCAGAGCAATCAGCCCCAGCATTTT	CASIFEGQGQSNQPQHF
TRBV20-1	TRBJ2-3	.	many	TGCAGTGCTAGCCGGGACGGGGACACAGATACGCAGTATTTT	CSASRDGDTDTQYF
TRBV3-1	TRBJ2-7	.	many	TGTGCCAGCAGCCAAGGGCCTTCTAGCTCCTACGAGCAGTACTTC	CASSQGPSSSYEQYF
TRBV7-9	TRBJ1-6	.	.	TGTGCCAGCAGCGCTAATTCACCCCTCCACTTT	CASSANSPLHF
TRBV20-1	TRBJ2-4	TRBD2	many	TGCAGTGCTAGAGATTACCGGGGGGGCCGAGCCAAAAACATTCAGTACTTC	CSARDYRGGRAKNIQYF
TRBV28	TRBJ2-7	TRBD1	many	TGTGCCAGCAACAAAAAGCCGGGACAGGGTCCCCTCGAGCAGTACTTC	CASNKKPGQGPLEQYF
TRBV20-1	TRBJ1-6	.	few	TGCAGTGCTAGAGATCCTAATTCACCCCTCCACTTT	CSARDPNSPLHF
TRBV4-1	TRBJ2-1	.	many	TGCGCCAGCAGCCAAGGAGCGGGGCAGTTCTTC	CASSQGAGQFF
TRBV5-1	TRBJ2-1	TRBD2	many	TGCGCCAGCAGCTCGGTAGCGGGGACAAGCTACAATGAGCAGTTCTTC	CASSSVAGTSYNEQFF
TRBV7-9	TRBJ2-2	.	many	TGTGCCAGCAGCTTACAAACCGGGGAGCTGTTTTTT	CASSLQTGELFF
TRBV29-1	TRBJ2-7	.	many	TGCAGCGTTGAAAGAGGGTCCTACGAGCAGTACTTC	CSVERGSYEQYF
TRBV7-2	TRBJ2-3	.	few	TGTGCCAGCAGCTCACATCCGGGACCTAGCACAGATACGCAGTATTTT	CASSSHPGPSTDTQYF
TRBV7-2	TRBJ1-5	.	many	TGTGCCAGCAGCTCCCACCCCCTAAATCAGCCCCAGCATTTT	CASSSHPLNQPQHF
TRBV4-1	TRBJ1-3	.	few	TGCGCCAGCAGCCAAAACCCTTTGACAGGTACTGGAAACACCATATATTTT	CASSQNPLTGTGNTIYF
TRBV12-3/TRBV12-4	TRBJ2-3	.	medium-sized	TGTGCCAGCAGTTTATCTCAGGGAGCAAATACGCAGTATTTT	CASSLSQGANTQYF
TRBV7-9	TRBJ2-3	.	many	TGTGCCAGCAGCTCCTCAGGTCCCACAGATACGCAGTATTTT	CASSSSGPTDTQYF
TRBV5-1	TRBJ2-7	TRBD2	many	TGCGCCAGCAGCAGACCTGAGGGGAGGGCCGAGCAGTACTTC	CASSRPEGRAEQYF
TRBV10-3	TRBJ2-3	TRBD2	few	TGTGCCATCAGCCAAGCGGGGCTCACAGATACGCAGTATTTT	CAISQAGLTDTQYF